The 26 T cell receptor beta chains listed next were all sequenced from one sample in a study of T cells after yellow fever vaccination. TCRdb redid the calling of the 5' RACE reads with MiXCR, one entry per CDR3 protein. The repertoire holds a few hundred thousand distinct CDR3 sequences, with 4% as singletons. The sequences come from PBMCs, collected 5 days after the yellow fever booster vaccination. These receptors were collected from a man aged 18 to 30 who received the YFV17D yellow fever vaccine.

This clonotype was counted a few times. The chain carries TRBV6-5 and TRBJ2-7; a weak D match, TRBD2 (6 bases). Germline CDR1 and CDR2: MNHEY and SVGAGI. The length of the CDR3 is 16 residues. Trimming removed 3 bases from V and 5 bases from J, with 20 bases in between. CDR3 residues: CASSYARTGGINEQYF. The CDR3 DNA reads TGTGCCAGCAGTTATGCGAGGACTGGAGGGATTAACGAGCAGTACTTC.

This clonotype has just a few counts. J is TRBJ2-5 and V is TRBV7-8; D ambiguous. The CDR3 is made up of 14 amino acids. Per the germline V gene, CDR1 is SGHVS and CDR2 is FQNEAQ. The V end was cut by 5 bases, the J end by 2 bases, with 12 bases between. As DNA, the CDR3 is TGTGCCAGCAGCCCCCGAAGATCTCAAGAGACCCAGTACTTC. Its translation: CASSPRRSQETQYF.

This clonotype turned up a few times. The gene calls are TRBV6-5 and TRBJ1-3; no definite D call. The germline V gene encodes CDR1 MNHEY and CDR2 SVGAGI. V dropped 5 bases and J dropped 1 base, with 12 bases sitting between them. The CDR3 extends over 15 amino acids. CDR3 sequence: CASSDNVGSGNTIYF. For the CDR3, the DNA is TGTGCCAGCAGTGACAACGTGGGATCTGGAAACACCATATATTTT.

The chain couples TRBV14 to TRBJ2-3; D gene ambiguous. The CDR3 is 16 amino acids. V lost 1 base and J lost 0, with 11 bases in between. Germline lookup yields CDR1 SGHDN and CDR2 FVKESK. CDR3 DNA: TGTGCCAGCAGCCAAGGAGTTGGCGGTAGCACAGATACGCAGTATTTT. Its translation: CASSQGVGGSTDTQYF.

A few counts support this clonotype. The V call is TRBV5-1, the J call TRBJ2-2; D might be TRBD1 (5 bases). There are 14 residues in the CDR3. Germline V gene data show CDR1 as SGHRS and CDR2 as YFSETQ. Trimming removed 4 bases from V and 2 bases from J, with 9 bases in between. CDR3 amino acids: CASSVTVNTGELFF. CDR3 sequence (DNA): TGCGCCAGCAGCGTGACAGTTAACACCGGGGAGCTGTTTTTT.

This clonotype was observed a handful of times. The chain employs TRBV18 and TRBJ2-7; D might be TRBD1 (6 bases). CDR3 size: 12 residues. Trimming took off 2 bases at V and 5 bases at J, with 7 bases between the two ends. Germline CDR1 is KGHSH and CDR2 is LQKENI. This chain's CDR3 is CASSPTGNEQYF. The CDR3 region has the DNA TGTGCCAGCTCACCAACAGGGAACGAGCAGTACTTC.

The rearrangement uses TRBV19 and TRBJ1-1; D uncertain. The germline V gene has CDR1 LNHDA and CDR2 SQIVND (reference sequence). V was pared by 3 bases and J by 0 bases, with 17 bases between. This CDR3 is built from 17 residues. CDR3 loop: CASSIGWSALVNTEAFF. CDR3 in DNA: TGTGCCAGTAGTATTGGATGGTCAGCTTTGGTGAACACTGAAGCTTTCTTT.

This clonotype has at least ten counts. V is TRBV5-1 and J is TRBJ1-2, with D possibly TRBD1 on 5 matching bases. Germline-derived CDR1 and CDR2 are SGHRS and YFSETQ. The V gene lost 0 bases and the J gene lost 0 bases, with 9 bases spanning the gap. There are 15 residues in the CDR3. The CDR3 DNA sequence: TGCGCCAGCAGCTTGGAGCCGACAGCTAACTATGGCTACACCTTC. This translates into CASSLEPTANYGYTF.

Ten or more counts support this clonotype. The genes are TRBV5-1 and TRBJ1-1; D gene ambiguous. Trimming cost V 4 bases and J 6 bases, with 19 bases left between them. The CDR3 length is 15 residues. Looked up from germline, CDR1 is SGHRS and CDR2 is YFSETQ. CDR3 loop: CASSGVIGVVAEAFF. CDR3 DNA sequence: TGCGCCAGCAGCGGTGTTATCGGGGTGGTCGCTGAAGCTTTCTTT.

This clonotype was detected a few times. This chain connects TRBV7-2 to TRBJ1-4; no reliable D call. V lost 0 bases and J 12 bases, leaving 11 bases between the germline ends. Germline V gives CDR1 SGHTA, CDR2 FQGNSA. This CDR3 is 13 amino acids long. The CDR3 DNA follows: TGTGCCAGCAGCTTAGCGGGGTGGGGAGAACTGTTTTTT. As protein: CASSLAGWGELFF. Full variable domain (outside the CDR3, taken from reference TRBV7-2 and TRBJ1-4): GAGVSQSPSNKVTEKGKDVELRCDPISGHTALYWYRQSLGQGLEFLIYFQGNSAPDKSGLPSDRFSAERTGGSVSTLTIQRTQQEDSAVYLCASSLAGWGELFFGSGTQLSVL.

This clonotype was observed a few times. V is TRBV20-1 and J is TRBJ1-4; 7 bases are a match to TRBD1. The V gene end was trimmed by 4 bases and the J gene end by 14 bases; junction bases not matched to a gene: 13. CDR3 size: 13 residues. Germline-derived CDR1 and CDR2 are DFQATT and SNEGSKA (reference sequence). CDR3 sequence: CSATGQVLTGLFF. In nucleotides, the CDR3 is TGCAGTGCTACCGGACAGGTTTTGACTGGGCTGTTTTTT.

This clonotype appeared a few times. The V call is TRBV6-6, the J call TRBJ2-1; TRBD1 agrees at 10 bases. Germline values: CDR1 MNHNY, CDR2 SVGAGI (reference sequence). The V gene end was trimmed by 6 bases and the J gene end by 7 bases; junction bases not matched to a gene: 6. The CDR3 runs 14 residues. The CDR3 DNA reads TGTGCCAGCAGGTCGACAGGGGGCGGGAATGAGCAGTTCTTC. Translated: CASRSTGGGNEQFF.

J is TRBJ2-2 and V is TRBV24-1; a possible D gene is TRBD1 (6 bases). There are 16 residues in the CDR3. V lost 5 bases and J lost 2, with 14 bases in between. CDR1 and CDR2 from the germline V gene are KGHDR and SFDVKD. Here the CDR3 DNA reads TGTGCCACCAGTGCCTCCGGGACAATCAACACCGGGGAGCTGTTTTTT. It encodes CATSASGTINTGELFF.

This clonotype has only a few counts. The genes are TRBV7-3 and TRBJ2-1, with 8 bases that match TRBD1. Germline lookup yields CDR1 SGHTA and CDR2 FQGTGA. There are 14 residues in the CDR3. Losses at the gene ends were 2 bases for V and 7 bases for J; bases not matched to a gene: 4. Written as DNA, the CDR3 is TGTGCCAGCAGCTTAGGTAACAGGGGGAATGAGCAGTTCTTC. Amino acids: CASSLGNRGNEQFF. Full variable domain (remainder filled in from reference TRBV7-3 and TRBJ2-1): GAGVSQTPSNKVTEKGKYVELRCDPISGHTALYWYRQSLGQGPEFLIYFQGTGAADDSGLPNDRFFAVRPEGSVSTLKIQRTERGDSAVYLCASSLGNRGNEQFFGPGTRLTVL.

This clonotype came up many times. This chain joins TRBV15 and TRBJ2-2, with 12 positions matching TRBD2. The CDR3 covers 16 residues. In germline, CDR1 is LNHNV, CDR2 YYDKDF (reference sequence). J lost 11 bases, V lost 0 bases, and 7 bases had no gene match. The CDR3 loop is CATSRDPASGGAELFF. As DNA, the CDR3 is TGTGCCACCAGCAGAGATCCGGCTAGCGGGGGGGCTGAGCTGTTTTTT.

The chain combines TRBV6-6 with TRBJ1-4; D is possibly TRBD1 (5 bases). V dropped 3 bases and J dropped 8 bases, with 10 bases sitting between them. From germline, CDR1 is MNHNY and CDR2 SVGAGI (reference sequence). The CDR3 contains 13 residues. CDR3 nucleotides: TGTGCCAGCAGTTATCAGGGTTGGGAAAAACTGTTTTTT. This encodes CASSYQGWEKLFF.

This clonotype was seen only a few times. DNA for the CDR3: TGTGCCAGCAGTGTCCCGGGACAGGCTTACGAGCAGTACGTC. This codes for CASSVPGQAYEQYV. The chain has TRBV28 and TRBJ2-7; 8 nucleotides align to TRBD1. V lost 5 bases and J lost 4; bases outside the gene matches: 7. CDR3 length: 14 residues. Germline V gene data show CDR1 as MDHEN and CDR2 as SYDVKM.

This clonotype was seen many times. V gene TRBV6-6 combines with J gene TRBJ1-5, with no clear D. The length of the CDR3 is 10 residues. Looked up from germline, CDR1 is MNHNY and CDR2 is SVGAGI (reference sequence). Trimming removed 8 bases from V and 5 bases from J, with 4 bases in between. The CDR3 region has the DNA TGTGCCAGCGGGTATCAGCCCCAGCATTTT. Protein product: CASGYQPQHF.

This clonotype was counted between two and nine times. J is TRBJ1-1 and V is TRBV29-1; 9 bases line up with TRBD1. Trimming at V came to 2 bases and at J to 6 bases, leaving 13 bases not matched to a gene. The germline gives CDR1 SQVTM, CDR2 ANQGSEA. The length of the CDR3 is 16 residues. CDR3 DNA sequence: TGCAGCGTTGAACCGGGTGGAGGACAGGGGAAGCCTGAAGCTTTCTTT. Translated, it gives CSVEPGGGQGKPEAFF.

The V call is TRBV21-1, the J call TRBJ2-3. TRBV21-1 is noted as a pseudogene. The CDR3 consists of 14 residues. The CDR3 loop reads CASSLNSSTDTQYF. CDR3 bases: TGTGCCAGCAGCCTAAATTCTAGCACAGATACGCAGTATTTT.

This clonotype was counted between two and nine times. The chain has TRBV29-1 and TRBJ2-7; D perhaps matches TRBD1 (6 bases). Trimming cost V 6 bases and J 0 bases, with 15 bases left between them. In germline, CDR1 is SQVTM, CDR2 ANQGSEA. CDR3 length equals 14 residues. The DNA of the CDR3 is TGCAGCGTGAACCGGGACACCTCCTCCTACGAGCAGTACTTC. Its translation is CSVNRDTSSYEQYF.

The sample holds a few counts of this clonotype. The chain is built from TRBV4-3 and TRBJ2-7; possibly TRBD1 or TRBD2 for D (5 bases each). Germline lookup yields CDR1 LGHNA and CDR2 YSLEER. The CDR3 sequence is 18 residues long. V dropped 4 bases and J dropped 3 bases, with 25 bases sitting between them. CDR3 DNA: TGCGCCAGCAGCCCCAGGACCCTGTTGGGGGAAAAAGACTACGAGCAGTACTTC. It codes for CASSPRTLLGEKDYEQYF.

In this sample, this clonotype turned up a few times. V usage is TRBV5-1 and J usage is TRBJ2-7, with D perhaps TRBD1 (7 bases). Germline V gene sequence: CDR1 SGHRS, CDR2 YFSETQ. The CDR3 extends over 14 amino acids. Trimming pared 0 bases from V and 6 bases from J, leaving 13 bases between. As DNA, the CDR3 is TGCGCCAGCAGCTTGGGCAGGGGGGACGGCGAGCAGTACTTC. It encodes CASSLGRGDGEQYF.

This clonotype was detected ten times or more. The V gene is TRBV9, the J gene TRBJ2-4; TRBD2 aligns across 7 bases. V shed 0 bases and J 13 bases; nucleotides not matched to a gene: 7. Germline V gives CDR1 SGDLS, CDR2 YYNGEE. The CDR3 runs 13 residues. The CDR3 here is CASSVGGEGNQYF. The CDR3 DNA reads as TGTGCCAGCAGCGTAGGCGGGGAGGGGAACCAGTACTTC. The variable domain in full, with the rest retrieved from reference TRBV9 and TRBJ2-4, is DSGVTQTPKHLITATGQRVTLRCSPRSGDLSVYWYQQSLDQGLQFLIQYYNGEERAKGNILERFSAQQFPDLHSELNLSSLELGDSALYFCASSVGGEGNQYFGAGTRLSVL.

This clonotype was counted ten times or more. The CDR3 DNA is TGTGCCAGCAGTTACTCGCCGGGGGCGCGGCACACTGAAGCTTTCTTT. Amino acids: CASSYSPGARHTEAFF. The V call is TRBV6-5, the J call TRBJ1-1; maybe TRBD1 (6 bases). V was cut by 0 bases and J by 3 bases, with 14 bases left in between. This CDR3 has 16 amino acids. The germline gives CDR1 MNHEY, CDR2 SVGAGI.

This clonotype was counted ten times or more. The V call is TRBV7-9, the J call TRBJ2-5; D may be TRBD2 (6 bases). Trimming removed 5 bases from V and 4 bases from J, with 20 bases in between. Germline V gives CDR1 SEHNR, CDR2 FQNEAQ (reference sequence). CDR3 length: 16 residues. The chain's CDR3 is CASSDARFGGLETQYF. CDR3 nucleotides: TGTGCCAGCAGCGACGCCCGGTTCGGGGGACTAGAGACCCAGTACTTC.